A selection of T cell receptor beta chains follows, all from one sample in a study of blood T cell repertoires in COVID-19. TCRdb's table, derived via immunoSEQ multiplex PCR, lists solely in-frame clones and lacks some. The data show under 80,000 clones, approximately 87% seen once. Sequenced sample: peripheral blood. The receptor source for this set is a man older than 75 in a cohort sampled during active COVID-19. Both conserved end residues are part of each CDR3. The order of the fields is clone size, D gene, J gene, V gene, CDR3 DNA, CDR3 protein. A D gene is named only where the DNA matches it firmly. Only some rows state a clone size, as once, few, many or a class for expanded clones.

abundance: -; d_gene: -; j_gene: TRBJ2-1; v_gene: TRBV5-1; CDR3nt: TGCGCCAGCAGCTTGCAGGGGTCGGTCAATGAGCAGTTCTTC; CDR3aa: CASSLQGSVNEQFF
abundance: -; d_gene: TRBD2; j_gene: TRBJ2-5; v_gene: TRBV6-1; CDR3nt: TGTGCCAGCAGTGAGCGGACTAGCGGGGGCCAAGAGACCCAGTACTTC; CDR3aa: CASSERTSGGQETQYF
abundance: once; d_gene: TRBD1; j_gene: TRBJ2-1; v_gene: TRBV27; CDR3nt: TGTGCCAGCAGAAGAGGACAGGACCCGGTGGTATACAATGAGCAGTTCTTC; CDR3aa: CASRRGQDPVVYNEQFF
abundance: -; d_gene: TRBD1; j_gene: TRBJ1-1; v_gene: TRBV5-1; CDR3nt: TGCGCCAGCAAGGGACAGACGAACACTGAAGCTTTCTTT; CDR3aa: CASKGQTNTEAFF
abundance: once; d_gene: TRBD1; j_gene: TRBJ1-1; v_gene: TRBV5-4; CDR3nt: TGTGCCAGCAGCGGCCGGACAGGGGGGCAGGCTGAAGCTTTCTTT; CDR3aa: CASSGRTGGQAEAFF
abundance: -; d_gene: TRBD1; j_gene: TRBJ2-7; v_gene: TRBV6-5; CDR3nt: TGTGCCAGCAGTTACGGACAGGGGGTCTACGAGCAGTACTTC; CDR3aa: CASSYGQGVYEQYF
abundance: -; d_gene: -; j_gene: TRBJ1-5; v_gene: TRBV19; CDR3nt: TGTGCCAGTATGGAGAGAAGCAATCAGCCCCAGCATTTT; CDR3aa: CASMERSNQPQHF
abundance: -; d_gene: TRBD1; j_gene: TRBJ1-2; v_gene: TRBV19; CDR3nt: TGTGCCAGTAGTAAAGGGACAGGGGTCCAGAATCGGCTAGGTGGCTACACCTTC; CDR3aa: CASSKGTGVQNRLGGYTF
abundance: -; d_gene: TRBD2; j_gene: TRBJ2-7; v_gene: TRBV7-2; CDR3nt: TGTGCCAGCAGCTTAGAGGGACTAGCGGGGGACGAGCAGTACTTC; CDR3aa: CASSLEGLAGDEQYF
abundance: -; d_gene: TRBD1; j_gene: TRBJ1-1; v_gene: TRBV4-2; CDR3nt: TGTGCCAGCAGCCAAGCCGGGACAGGGGGCAACACTGAAGCTTTCTTT; CDR3aa: CASSQAGTGGNTEAFF
abundance: -; d_gene: TRBD1; j_gene: TRBJ1-2; v_gene: TRBV5-6; CDR3nt: TGTGCCAGCAGCTTCGGCGGGGATACAGGGGGCGGATACTATGGCTACACCTTC; CDR3aa: CASSFGGDTGGGYYGYTF
abundance: -; d_gene: TRBD2; j_gene: TRBJ2-3; v_gene: TRBV7-9; CDR3nt: TGTGCCAGCAGCTTGGCTAGCGGGGGGGCTGGTGATACGCAGTATTTT; CDR3aa: CASSLASGGAGDTQYF
abundance: -; d_gene: -; j_gene: TRBJ2-3; v_gene: TRBV4-2; CDR3nt: TGTGCCAGCAGCCAAGATCGCGGACTACCGAGCACAGATACGCAGTATTTT; CDR3aa: CASSQDRGLPSTDTQYF
abundance: -; d_gene: -; j_gene: TRBJ2-7; v_gene: TRBV10-3; CDR3nt: TGTGCCATCAGTGAGTCGGTTCCGGGACAACCCTACGAGCAGTACTTC; CDR3aa: CAISESVPGQPYEQYF
abundance: -; d_gene: -; j_gene: TRBJ1-1; v_gene: TRBV29-1; CDR3nt: TGCAGCTTATGGGCGGACCGGAGGACAGCTTTCTTT; CDR3aa: CSLWADRRTAFF
abundance: few; d_gene: -; j_gene: TRBJ2-1; v_gene: TRBV6-5; CDR3nt: TGTGCCAGCAGGGGGGCCTCCTACAATGAGCAGTTCTTC; CDR3aa: CASRGASYNEQFF
abundance: -; d_gene: -; j_gene: TRBJ1-1; v_gene: TRBV6-2/TRBV6-3; CDR3nt: TGTGCCAGCAGTTACTTTTCGGGGATGAACACTGAAGCTTTCTTT; CDR3aa: CASSYFSGMNTEAFF
abundance: few; d_gene: TRBD1; j_gene: TRBJ2-7; v_gene: TRBV29-1; CDR3nt: TGCAGCGTGCAAACAGGGGGCTACGAGCAGTACTTC; CDR3aa: CSVQTGGYEQYF
abundance: -; d_gene: -; j_gene: TRBJ2-7; v_gene: TRBV6-6; CDR3nt: TGTGCCAGCAGTCCCCCGGGAGACCCCATCTACGAGCAGTACTTC; CDR3aa: CASSPPGDPIYEQYF
abundance: -; d_gene: -; j_gene: TRBJ2-5; v_gene: TRBV11-3; CDR3nt: TGTGCCAGCAGCTTAACCGGGGTCGAGGGAGAGACCCAGTACTTC; CDR3aa: CASSLTGVEGETQYF
abundance: -; d_gene: TRBD1; j_gene: TRBJ1-5; v_gene: TRBV19; CDR3nt: TGTGCCAGTAGATTGGGACAGGGGGATATGCCCCAGCATTTT; CDR3aa: CASRLGQGDMPQHF
abundance: -; d_gene: -; j_gene: TRBJ1-5; v_gene: TRBV19; CDR3nt: TGTGCCAGTAGTCCCCTCAGCAATCAGCCCCAGCATTTT; CDR3aa: CASSPLSNQPQHF
abundance: -; d_gene: -; j_gene: TRBJ1-3; v_gene: TRBV5-1; CDR3nt: TGCGCCAGCAGCTTGGCCCCCATATACGAAGCAGGGGCGGCTGGAAACACCATATATTTT; CDR3aa: CASSLAPIYEAGAAGNTIYF
abundance: -; d_gene: -; j_gene: TRBJ2-2; v_gene: TRBV24-1; CDR3nt: TGTGCCACCAGTGACCCCTTTGTCGGGGAGCTGTTTTTT; CDR3aa: CATSDPFVGELFF
abundance: -; d_gene: TRBD1; j_gene: TRBJ2-5; v_gene: TRBV7-2; CDR3nt: TGTGCCAGCAGCGCGGACAGGAGAGAGACCCAGTACTTC; CDR3aa: CASSADRRETQYF
abundance: -; d_gene: TRBD1; j_gene: TRBJ1-2; v_gene: TRBV19; CDR3nt: TGTGCCAGTAGTATATTGACGGGACAGGTCGATAGTATCGGCTACACCTTC; CDR3aa: CASSILTGQVDSIGYTF
abundance: once; d_gene: -; j_gene: TRBJ1-2; v_gene: TRBV25-1; CDR3nt: TGTGCCAGCAGTGAACAGGGGAACTATGGCTACACCTTC; CDR3aa: CASSEQGNYGYTF
abundance: -; d_gene: TRBD2; j_gene: TRBJ2-7; v_gene: TRBV4-2; CDR3nt: TGTGCCAGCAGCCCTAGACTAGCGGGGAGGTACGAGCAGTACTTC; CDR3aa: CASSPRLAGRYEQYF
abundance: -; d_gene: -; j_gene: TRBJ2-6; v_gene: TRBV5-4; CDR3nt: TGTGCCAGCAGCTTACCAGGCTCTGGGGCCAACGTCCTGACTTTC; CDR3aa: CASSLPGSGANVLTF
abundance: -; d_gene: -; j_gene: TRBJ2-3; v_gene: TRBV5-1; CDR3nt: TGCGCCAGCAGCAAGGAGTTCATTTCCGATACGCAGTATTTT; CDR3aa: CASSKEFISDTQYF
abundance: -; d_gene: TRBD2; j_gene: TRBJ2-1; v_gene: TRBV19; CDR3nt: TGTGCCAGTAGTCCGAGAACTAGCGGGGGTTACGAGCAGTTCTTC; CDR3aa: CASSPRTSGGYEQFF
abundance: -; d_gene: TRBD2; j_gene: TRBJ2-1; v_gene: TRBV10-3; CDR3nt: TGTGCCATCAGTGGTCGGGGGGGCGGGTACAATGAGCAGTTCTTC; CDR3aa: CAISGRGGGYNEQFF
abundance: -; d_gene: TRBD1; j_gene: TRBJ1-2; v_gene: TRBV6-4; CDR3nt: TGTGCCAGCAGGGGACAGGGATATGGCTACACCTTC; CDR3aa: CASRGQGYGYTF
abundance: -; d_gene: -; j_gene: TRBJ2-1; v_gene: TRBV12-3/TRBV12-4; CDR3nt: TGTGCCAGCAGTTTTGAACTAGATGAGCAGTTCTTC; CDR3aa: CASSFELDEQFF
abundance: once; d_gene: -; j_gene: TRBJ2-3; v_gene: TRBV4-3; CDR3nt: TGCGCCAGCAGCCAAGGCGGGGCCCGCGGCACAGATACGCAGTATTTT; CDR3aa: CASSQGGARGTDTQYF
abundance: -; d_gene: TRBD2; j_gene: TRBJ2-2; v_gene: TRBV6-5; CDR3nt: TGTGCCAGCAGGGGGACTAGCGGGGGCCTCGGGGAGCTGTTTTTT; CDR3aa: CASRGTSGGLGELFF
abundance: -; d_gene: TRBD1; j_gene: TRBJ2-2; v_gene: TRBV28; CDR3nt: TGTGCCAGCACAGGACAGGGCGGCACCGGGGAGCTGTTTTTT; CDR3aa: CASTGQGGTGELFF
abundance: -; d_gene: -; j_gene: TRBJ1-1; v_gene: TRBV10-3; CDR3nt: TGTGCCACCAGACATTCAACGGGTCTCACTGAAGCTTTCTTT; CDR3aa: CATRHSTGLTEAFF
abundance: few; d_gene: TRBD2; j_gene: TRBJ2-1; v_gene: TRBV3-1/TRBV3-2; CDR3nt: TGTGCCAGCAGCCAGGCTAGCGGGGGGGCCAATGAGCAGTTCTTC; CDR3aa: CASSQASGGANEQFF
abundance: -; d_gene: -; j_gene: TRBJ1-1; v_gene: TRBV28; CDR3nt: TGTGCCAGCAGTTTAGTAGATGAAGCTTTCTTT; CDR3aa: CASSLVDEAFF
abundance: -; d_gene: TRBD2; j_gene: TRBJ2-5; v_gene: TRBV5-4; CDR3nt: TGTGCCAGCAGCCACGAGACTAGCGGGGGGGTTGAGACCCAGTACTTC; CDR3aa: CASSHETSGGVETQYF
abundance: -; d_gene: -; j_gene: TRBJ2-3; v_gene: TRBV5-1; CDR3nt: TGCGCCAGCAGCTTGCCACGGAGCACAGATACGCAGTATTTT; CDR3aa: CASSLPRSTDTQYF
abundance: -; d_gene: -; j_gene: TRBJ1-3; v_gene: TRBV9; CDR3nt: TGTGCCAGCAGCGCCGGACAGACTGGAAACACCATATATTTT; CDR3aa: CASSAGQTGNTIYF
abundance: once; d_gene: TRBD2; j_gene: TRBJ2-1; v_gene: TRBV19; CDR3nt: TGTGCCAGTAGTATCAGGCTAGCGGGACCAGCGGGGAATGAGCAGTTCTTC; CDR3aa: CASSIRLAGPAGNEQFF
abundance: once; d_gene: -; j_gene: TRBJ1-2; v_gene: TRBV7-9; CDR3nt: TGTGCCAGCAGTTATCAGGGAGGCTACACCTTC; CDR3aa: CASSYQGGYTF
abundance: -; d_gene: -; j_gene: TRBJ1-2; v_gene: TRBV3-1/TRBV3-2; CDR3nt: TGTGCCAGCAGCCAGACCACAGAGGGCTACACCTTC; CDR3aa: CASSQTTEGYTF
abundance: -; d_gene: TRBD1; j_gene: TRBJ1-3; v_gene: TRBV20-1; CDR3nt: TGCAGTGCTAGTTCGGGACAGGGCTCTGGAAACACCATATATTTT; CDR3aa: CSASSGQGSGNTIYF
abundance: once; d_gene: TRBD2; j_gene: TRBJ2-3; v_gene: TRBV18; CDR3nt: TGTGCCAGCTCACCACCGGGCGGGGGGACCACAGATACGCAGTATTTT; CDR3aa: CASSPPGGGTTDTQYF
abundance: -; d_gene: -; j_gene: TRBJ1-1; v_gene: TRBV28; CDR3nt: TGTGCCAGCAGTTGGGGGCGAGGGGGCACTGAAGCTTTCTTT; CDR3aa: CASSWGRGGTEAFF
abundance: -; d_gene: TRBD2; j_gene: TRBJ2-5; v_gene: TRBV6-6; CDR3nt: TGTGCCAGCAGTCCCCGCCCGGGGGGACCGGCGACAACCGAGACCCAGTACTTC; CDR3aa: CASSPRPGGPATTETQYF
abundance: -; d_gene: -; j_gene: TRBJ2-3; v_gene: TRBV11-1; CDR3nt: TGTGCCAGCAGCTTAGGCTACCCGGGGACAGATACGCAGTATTTT; CDR3aa: CASSLGYPGTDTQYF
abundance: -; d_gene: -; j_gene: TRBJ1-3; v_gene: TRBV10-3; CDR3nt: TGTGCCATCAGCCAGGGGAGCTCTGGAAACACCATATATTTT; CDR3aa: CAISQGSSGNTIYF
abundance: -; d_gene: TRBD1; j_gene: TRBJ2-2; v_gene: TRBV19; CDR3nt: TGTGCCAGTAGTAGGCTAGGACAGGGTTCCGGGGAGCTGTTTTTT; CDR3aa: CASSRLGQGSGELFF
abundance: -; d_gene: TRBD1; j_gene: TRBJ1-3; v_gene: TRBV7-9; CDR3nt: TGTGCCAGCAGCACTAGGACAGGCAGGGTCGATGAAAACACCATATATTTT; CDR3aa: CASSTRTGRVDENTIYF
abundance: -; d_gene: -; j_gene: TRBJ1-2; v_gene: TRBV4-2; CDR3nt: TGTGCCAGCAGCCAAGTAACAGAGAACTATGGCTACACCTTC; CDR3aa: CASSQVTENYGYTF